The 19 T cell receptor beta chains presented below share a single source sample, sequenced in a study of blood T cell repertoires in COVID-19. Sequencing used immunoSEQ multiplex PCR; TCRdb keeps in-frame clones, though not all of them. Of about 280,000 clones in the sample, approximately 90% were seen once. Sequencing was done on a sample of peripheral blood. Receptors were obtained from a man aged 40-50 years with acute or convalescent COVID-19.

The chain joins TRBV5-1 to TRBJ1-2, with a tentative D call TRBD1 (6 bases). The CDR3 spans 15 residues. V was shortened by 4 bases and J by 5 bases, with 18 bases between the two germline ends. CDR1 and CDR2 (germline): SGHRS, YFSETQ. The CDR3: CASSPTGGALYGYTF. The CDR3 nucleotides read TGCGCCAGCAGCCCTACGGGGGGCGCTTTATATGGCTACACCTTC.

V and J are TRBV11-2 and TRBJ2-1, with a possible D match to TRBD2 (5 bases). CDR1 and CDR2 from the germline V gene are SGHAT and FQNNGV. The length of the CDR3 is 15 residues. Trimming took 3 bases from V and 3 from J, leaving 12 bases between them. The CDR3 loop reads CASSLEAGSYNEQFF. The CDR3 nucleotides read TGTGCCAGCAGCTTGGAGGCTGGGAGCTACAATGAGCAGTTCTTC.

The chain couples TRBV27 to TRBJ1-2; TRBD1 matches at 9 bases. The CDR3 contains 12 residues. The ends lost 6 bases at V and 7 bases at J; junction bases unmatched: 3. CDR1 and CDR2 from the germline V gene are MNHEY and SMNVEV (reference sequence). The chain's CDR3 is CASSRDRVGYTF. The CDR3 DNA reads as TGTGCCAGCAGCCGGGACAGGGTTGGCTACACCTTC.

This clone was seen a handful of times. The CDR3 loop reads CAISPVGQGDGYTF. DNA of the CDR3: TGTGCCATCAGTCCGGTCGGACAGGGGGATGGCTACACCTTC. The rearrangement uses TRBV10-3 and TRBJ1-2; 10 bases match TRBD1. CDR3 length: 14 amino acids. V lost 5 bases to trimming and J lost 6 bases; unmatched junction nucleotides: 6. Germline V gives CDR1 ENHRY, CDR2 SYGVKD.

This clone was detected only a few times. The chain carries TRBV6-1 and TRBJ2-1; 9 bases map to TRBD2. The CDR3 is made up of 13 amino acids. CDR1 MNHNS and CDR2 SASEGT come from the germline V gene. V lost 2 bases and J lost 14; bases outside the gene matches: 7. CDR3 sequence (DNA): TGTGCCAGCAGTGAATGGGCGGGGGGGCCCGAGTTCTTC. It codes for CASSEWAGGPEFF.

The genes are TRBV10-2 and TRBJ2-2; D uncertain. The CDR3 is 12 residues long. Trimming took 6 bases from V and 3 from J, leaving 5 bases between them. CDR1 is WSHSY, CDR2 SAAADI, per germline. CDR3 nucleotides: TGCGCCAGCAGCCTATACACCGGGGAGCTGTTTTTT. Its protein product is CASSLYTGELFF.

The chain is built from TRBV5-4 and TRBJ1-2, with TRBD1 matching 9 bases. CDR1 is SGHNT and CDR2 is YYREEE in the germline V gene (reference sequence). J gave up 3 bases and V 4 bases, and 10 bases lay outside the gene matches. This CDR3 has 16 residues. The CDR3 region is CASSPGTGRTYYGYTF. CDR3 bases: TGTGCCAGCAGCCCGGGGACAGGGCGAACCTACTATGGCTACACCTTC. The full variable domain, its missing parts supplied by reference TRBV5-4 and TRBJ1-2, is ETGVTQSPTHLIKTRGQQVTLRCSSQSGHNTVSWYQQALGQGPQFIFQYYREEENGRGNFPPRFSGLQFPNYSSELNVNALELDDSALYLCASSPGTGRTYYGYTFGSGTRLTVV.

The V gene is TRBV7-2, the J gene TRBJ2-2, with a weak D call TRBD1 (5 bases). CDR1 is SGHTA, CDR2 FQGNSA, per germline. Trimming removed 4 bases from V and 0 bases from J, with 12 bases in between. The CDR3 spans 16 residues. The CDR3 nucleotides are TGTGCCAGCAGCTACCAACAGGCGACGAACACCGGGGAGCTGTTTTTT. It codes for CASSYQQATNTGELFF.

The chain employs TRBV7-9 and TRBJ1-1, with 7 bases matching TRBD1. In germline, CDR1 is SEHNR, CDR2 FQNEAQ (reference sequence). The CDR3 has 16 amino acids. V dropped 3 bases and J dropped 0; count of bases not matched to a gene: 7. For the CDR3, the DNA is TGTGCCAGCAGCTTTCAAGGGGGCTTCATGAACACTGAAGCTTTCTTT. It yields the protein CASSFQGGFMNTEAFF. The full variable domain, in which reference TRBV7-9 and TRBJ1-1 provide the parts outside the CDR3, is DTGVSQNPRHKITKRGQNVTFRCDPISEHNRLYWYRQTLGQGPEFLTYFQNEAQLEKSRLLSDRFSAERPKGSFSTLEIQRTEQGDSAMYLCASSFQGGFMNTEAFFGQGTRLTVV.

This chain uses TRBV11-2 with TRBJ2-1; possibly TRBD2 for D (6 bases). V dropped 4 bases and J dropped 0 bases, with 7 bases sitting between them. CDR1 is SGHAT and CDR2 is FQNNGV in the germline V gene. This CDR3 comprises 14 residues. The CDR3 here is CASSWGDSYNEQFF. CDR3 DNA: TGTGCCAGCAGCTGGGGGGACTCCTACAATGAGCAGTTCTTC.

The chain joins TRBV5-6 to TRBJ2-7; 8 bases fit TRBD2. CDR3 size: 15 residues. Per the germline V gene, CDR1 is SGHDT and CDR2 is YYEEEE. V shed 0 bases and J 4 bases; nucleotides not matched to a gene: 6. The CDR3 DNA follows: TGTGCCAGCAGCTTGGAGGGACTAGGGCTATACGAGCAGTACTTC. This translates into CASSLEGLGLYEQYF.

This chain uses TRBV27 with TRBJ2-7; no reliable D call. The CDR3 consists of 16 residues. In germline, CDR1 is MNHEY, CDR2 SMNVEV (reference sequence). V was cut by 0 bases and J by 1 base, with 13 bases left in between. The CDR3 spells CASSLSSDKPSYEQYF. CDR3 nucleotides: TGTGCCAGCAGTTTATCTTCTGACAAACCATCCTACGAGCAGTACTTC.

The J gene is TRBJ2-2, the V gene TRBV24-1; 10 bases agree with TRBD1. The germline CDR1 and CDR2 sequences are KGHDR and SFDVKD. The trim removed 12 bases at V and 3 bases at J, leaving 9 bases unmatched. The CDR3 contains 15 residues. CDR3 sequence reads: CAVRSGTGDTGELFF. CDR3 nucleotide sequence: TGTGCCGTCAGATCCGGGACAGGGGACACCGGGGAGCTGTTTTTT.

The chain uses TRBV18 and TRBJ1-2; D not certain. Looked up from germline, CDR1 is KGHSH and CDR2 is LQKENI. The CDR3 extends over 16 amino acids. The V gene lost 2 bases and the J gene lost 4 bases, with 17 bases spanning the gap. CDR3 amino acids: CASSPSRAQTSYGYTF. CDR3 nucleotide sequence: TGTGCCAGCTCACCAAGTAGAGCCCAAACCTCCTATGGCTACACCTTC.

This chain joins TRBV6-5 and TRBJ2-2, with D perhaps matching TRBD1 (5 bases). V lost 3 bases to trimming and J lost 0 bases, with 8 bases between them. The CDR3 contains 15 residues. The germline V gene encodes CDR1 MNHEY and CDR2 SVGAGI. In nucleotides, the CDR3 is TGTGCCAGCAGTTATAGGACAACGAACACCGGGGAGCTGTTTTTT. This translates into CASSYRTTNTGELFF.

CDR3 DNA sequence: TGTGCCAGCAGAGGGGGGGGACACCCCTCCTACGAGCAGTACTTC. It translates to CASRGGGHPSYEQYF. J is TRBJ2-7 and V is TRBV21-1; the table's D call TRBD2 went unverified against the DNA. TRBV21-1 constitutes a pseudogene. This CDR3 has 15 residues.

V gene TRBV24-1 combines with J gene TRBJ2-2; 8 bases fit TRBD1. Germline V gene sequence: CDR1 KGHDR, CDR2 SFDVKD. The ends lost 9 bases at V and 7 bases at J; junction bases unmatched: 6. The CDR3 runs to 13 residues. This CDR3 reads CATGQGASGELFF. CDR3 in DNA: TGTGCCACCGGACAGGGTGCGAGCGGGGAGCTGTTTTTT.

DNA of the CDR3: TGCGCCAGCAGCCCCGGACAGGGGGCACCCTATAATTCACCCCTCCACTTT. It translates to CASSPGQGAPYNSPLHF. This chain joins TRBV5-1 and TRBJ1-6, with 11 bases aligning to TRBD1. Per germline, CDR1 SGHRS and CDR2 YFSETQ. V gave up 4 bases and J gave up 2 bases; unmatched junction bases: 5. The CDR3 covers 17 residues.

V gene TRBV7-8 combines with J gene TRBJ1-6; 9 nucleotides line up with TRBD1. The CDR3 extends over 15 amino acids. CDR1 and CDR2 (germline): SGHVS, FQNEAQ. The J segment lost 5 bases and the V segment lost 3 bases, leaving 2 bases of the junction unmatched. CDR3 region: CASSFTGGNNSPLHF. The CDR3, as DNA: TGTGCCAGCAGCTTCACAGGGGGCAATAATTCACCCCTCCACTTT.